A selection of T cell receptor beta chains follows, all from one sample in a study of tumor T cells in aggressive B-cell lymphoma. Sequencing used immunoSEQ multiplex PCR; TCRdb keeps in-frame clones, though not all of them. The sample consists of about 11,000 clones, over 90% of them appearing once. Sequences were obtained from tumor tissue. The source is an adult with diffuse large B cell lymphoma. The CDR3 runs from the conserved cysteine through the conserved F or W. Fields, in order: V gene, D gene, clone size, J gene, CDR3 protein, CDR3 DNA. The D gene is left open where the match is weak. Clone size is not always given. Where it is, it says once, few, many or a class for expanded clones.

v_call: TRBV29-1; d_call: .; clone_size: .; j_call: TRBJ1-3; cdr3_aa: CSVEDPFSGNTIYF; cdr3_nt: TGCAGCGTTGAAGATCCCTTCTCTGGAAACACCATATATTTT
v_call: TRBV7-9; d_call: .; clone_size: .; j_call: TRBJ2-3; cdr3_aa: CASSLAQGPVTDTQYF; cdr3_nt: TGTGCCAGCAGCTTAGCTCAGGGTCCCGTCACAGATACGCAGTATTTT
v_call: TRBV19; d_call: .; clone_size: .; j_call: TRBJ1-3; cdr3_aa: CASSIGSGENTIYF; cdr3_nt: TGTGCCAGTAGTATAGGCAGTGGTGAAAACACCATATATTTT
v_call: TRBV27; d_call: .; clone_size: .; j_call: TRBJ2-7; cdr3_aa: CASSLNRASYEQYF; cdr3_nt: TGTGCCAGCAGTTTAAACAGGGCCTCCTACGAGCAGTACTTC
v_call: TRBV7-3; d_call: .; clone_size: .; j_call: TRBJ1-1; cdr3_aa: CASSLKGQGEAFF; cdr3_nt: TGTGCCAGCAGCTTAAAGGGCCAGGGTGAAGCTTTCTTT
v_call: TRBV14; d_call: .; clone_size: .; j_call: TRBJ2-7; cdr3_aa: CASSQVGGPYEQYF; cdr3_nt: TGTGCCAGCAGCCAAGTCGGGGGGCCCTACGAGCAGTACTTC
v_call: TRBV28; d_call: TRBD1; clone_size: .; j_call: TRBJ1-2; cdr3_aa: CASDLGGAYGYTF; cdr3_nt: TGTGCCAGTGATCTAGGGGGCGCGTATGGCTACACCTTC
v_call: TRBV11-2; d_call: TRBD1; clone_size: .; j_call: TRBJ2-7; cdr3_aa: CASSLVSGTGPYEQYF; cdr3_nt: TGTGCCAGCAGCTTAGTTTCGGGGACAGGGCCCTACGAGCAGTACTTC
v_call: TRBV28; d_call: .; clone_size: .; j_call: TRBJ2-7; cdr3_aa: CASGPMAGATYEQYF; cdr3_nt: TGTGCCAGCGGACCTATGGCGGGGGCCACCTACGAGCAGTACTTC
v_call: TRBV10-3; d_call: .; clone_size: .; j_call: TRBJ1-1; cdr3_aa: CAISKAPGVNTEAFF; cdr3_nt: TGTGCCATCAGTAAAGCCCCGGGGGTGAACACTGAAGCTTTCTTT
v_call: TRBV5-1; d_call: TRBD1; clone_size: once; j_call: TRBJ2-3; cdr3_aa: CATSGQGADTQYF; cdr3_nt: TGCGCCACCTCGGGACAGGGGGCGGATACGCAGTATTTT
v_call: TRBV18; d_call: .; clone_size: .; j_call: TRBJ2-1; cdr3_aa: CASSAFGAENEQFF; cdr3_nt: TGTGCCAGCTCTGCCTTTGGGGCGGAAAATGAGCAGTTCTTC
v_call: TRBV19; d_call: .; clone_size: .; j_call: TRBJ1-2; cdr3_aa: CASRLGGAGGYTF; cdr3_nt: TGTGCCAGTAGATTGGGGGGAGCAGGAGGCTACACCTTC